The 22 T cell receptor beta chains below come from one sample, sequenced in a study of T cell repertoires in cytomegalovirus infection. TCRdb reprocessed the reads with MiXCR, giving one entry per CDR3 protein. Of some 700,000 distinct CDR3 sequences in the sample, 35% to 45% were seen once. Sequences were obtained from PBMCs. Source of these receptors: a human donor in good health (CMV status not recorded). Some clones in this sample may be carry-over from other donors' samples.

This clonotype was recorded a few times. The V call is TRBV7-8, the J call TRBJ2-5; 7 nucleotides align to TRBD2. The V segment lost 1 base and the J segment 0 bases; nucleotides outside the gene matches: 8. The length of the CDR3 is 17 residues. The germline CDR1 and CDR2 sequences are SGHVS and FQNEAQ. The CDR3 nucleotides are TGTGCCAGCAGCTTAGTGGTAGCGGGCACGTACCAAGAGACCCAGTACTTC. It specifies CASSLVVAGTYQETQYF.

The chain links TRBV6-5 to TRBJ2-3; D not resolved. The germline CDR1 and CDR2 sequences are MNHEY and SVGAGI. V was pared by 0 bases and J by 0 bases, with 7 bases between. The CDR3 length is 15 residues. Written as DNA, the CDR3 is TGTGCCAGCAGTTACTCGTCACCTAGCACAGATACGCAGTATTTT. This codes for CASSYSSPSTDTQYF.

This clonotype appeared a few times. The genes are TRBV7-6 and TRBJ2-7; 9 bases line up with TRBD1. Germline CDR1 reads SGHVS; CDR2 reads FNYEAQ. The CDR3 runs 19 residues. V gave up 2 bases and J gave up 0 bases; unmatched junction bases: 14. The CDR3: CASSLIPRTGALSSYEQYF. DNA of the CDR3: TGTGCCAGCAGCTTAATCCCTCGGACAGGGGCCTTAAGCTCCTACGAGCAGTACTTC.

The rearrangement links TRBV7-8 to TRBJ1-1, with a weak D call TRBD1 (5 bases). CDR3 length: 15 residues. Trimming pared 5 bases from V and 0 bases from J, leaving 13 bases between. Germline CDR1 is SGHVS and CDR2 is FQNEAQ. This CDR3 is CASSHHDSMNTEAFF. The DNA for the CDR3 is TGTGCCAGCAGCCACCACGACAGCATGAACACTGAAGCTTTCTTT.

At least ten counts were recorded for this clonotype. The chain recombines TRBV7-2 with TRBJ1-1; D is undetermined. The CDR3 extends over 13 amino acids. Trimming removed 5 bases from V and 7 bases from J, with 14 bases in between. CDR1 SGHTA and CDR2 FQGNSA come from the germline V gene. CDR3 DNA: TGTGCCAGCAGCCTAGGACTTTTCGTTGAAGCTTTCTTT. Translation gives CASSLGLFVEAFF.

This clonotype was counted a few times. The chain links TRBV7-2 to TRBJ2-1, with 11 bases that match TRBD2. Germline trimming cut 5 bases from V and 4 bases from J; bases unmatched to any gene: 7. CDR1 is SGHTA and CDR2 is FQGNSA in the germline V gene. The CDR3 length is 16 residues. As DNA, the CDR3 is TGTGCCAGCAGCGGACTTAGCGGGGGGGGATACAATGAGCAGTTCTTC. This gives the protein CASSGLSGGGYNEQFF.

This clonotype was seen only once. The gene calls are TRBV28 and TRBJ1-1; D is uncertain. V dropped 6 bases and J dropped 3 bases, with 14 bases sitting between them. CDR1 is MDHEN, CDR2 SYDVKM, per germline. CDR3 length: 14 residues. The CDR3 reads CASRSFMRDTEAFF. DNA of the CDR3: TGTGCCAGCAGATCTTTTATGAGGGACACTGAAGCTTTCTTT.

This clonotype has more than one count but fewer than ten. The chain couples TRBV7-2 to TRBJ2-1, with 10 bases fitting TRBD2. Trimming cost V 1 base and J 7 bases; bases outside gene matches: 13. The CDR3 sequence is 18 residues long. Germline CDR1 SGHTA, CDR2 FQGNSA. As DNA, the CDR3 is TGTGCCAGCAGCTTAGAACCAATCCTAGCGGGAGTTGGAAATGAGCAGTTCTTC. It translates to CASSLEPILAGVGNEQFF.

The chain carries TRBV5-6 and TRBJ2-7; the D gene is possibly TRBD1 (6 bases). This CDR3 has 14 residues. The V gene lost 6 bases and the J gene lost 5 bases, with 18 bases spanning the gap. Per germline, CDR1 SGHDT and CDR2 YYEEEE. CDR3 in amino acids: CASTLWTEYDEQYF. The CDR3 nucleotides read TGTGCCAGCACCCTATGGACAGAGTACGACGAGCAGTACTTC.

In regard to this clonotype: A much larger clone lies one base from this, so it may be a read error. The CDR3 protein is CASRFSGTGEETQYF. The CDR3 DNA reads TGTGCCAGCCGTTTCTCCGGGACAGGGGAAGAGACCCAGTACTTC. The chain carries TRBV12-3 or TRBV12-4 and TRBJ2-5, with TRBD1 identical over 10 bases. The CDR3 has 15 amino acids.

The rearrangement joins TRBV7-4 to TRBJ1-6, with unresolved D. The CDR3 is 14 amino acids. The V end was cut by 2 bases, the J end by 4 bases, with 6 bases between. Germline V CDR1 and CDR2: SGHVT, SQSDAQ. This chain's CDR3 is CASSLREYNSPLHF. CDR3 DNA sequence: TGTGCCAGCAGCTTAAGGGAGTATAATTCACCCCTCCACTTT.

The chain is built from TRBV5-1 and TRBJ1-4; D possibly corresponds to TRBD1 (6 bases). CDR3 size: 14 residues. Trimming cost V 4 bases and J 3 bases, with 10 bases left between them. Germline assignment: CDR1 SGHRS and CDR2 YFSETQ. The CDR3 DNA reads TGCGCCAGCAGCCGGCACAGGGCTAATGAAAAACTGTTTTTT. It translates to CASSRHRANEKLFF.

This clonotype was seen only a few times. V usage is TRBV20-1 and J usage is TRBJ2-7; TRBD2 aligns across 10 bases. The length of the CDR3 is 14 residues. Unmatched junction bases numbered 3, after V lost 1 base and J lost 3 bases. The germline CDR1 and CDR2 sequences are DFQATT and SNEGSKA (reference sequence). This chain's CDR3 is CSARVGTSDYEQYF. The DNA for the CDR3 is TGCAGTGCTAGAGTCGGGACTAGCGACTACGAGCAGTACTTC.

Concerning this clonotype itself: An end of the junction differs from the germline gene, which may be a read error. The CDR3 region is CANSLGAGGPYNEQFF. In DNA, the CDR3 is TGCGCCAACAGCTTGGGGGCGGGGGGTCCCTACAATGAGCAGTTCTTC. The chain carries TRBV5-1 and TRBJ2-1; 8 bases are a match to TRBD2. Germline lookup yields CDR1 SGHRS and CDR2 YFSETQ. CDR3 size: 16 residues.

The chain couples TRBV25-1 to TRBJ2-3; 8 nucleotides agree with TRBD1. The germline CDR1 and CDR2 sequences are MGHDK and SYGVNS. This CDR3 is 15 amino acids long. The trim removed 11 bases at V and 2 bases at J, leaving 12 bases unmatched. CDR3 DNA sequence: TGTGCCTTGGGACAGGCCAAAGTTCTCACAGATACGCAGTATTTT. Amino acid sequence: CALGQAKVLTDTQYF.

The chain has TRBV19 and TRBJ2-4; 10 bases line up with TRBD1. J lost 7 bases, V lost 3 bases, and 3 bases had no gene match. This CDR3 comprises 14 residues. Germline loops: CDR1 LNHDA, CDR2 SQIVND (reference sequence). The CDR3, as DNA: TGTGCCAGTAGTATTCTGGGACAGGGGAACATTCAGTACTTC. The encoded protein is CASSILGQGNIQYF.

The V gene is TRBV5-1, the J gene TRBJ1-2; 7 bases map to TRBD1. Trimming removed 0 bases from V and 5 bases from J; junction bases left unmatched: 10. The CDR3 has 16 residues. Germline V gives CDR1 SGHRS, CDR2 YFSETQ. CDR3 sequence (DNA): TGCGCCAGCAGCTTGGCCTTTAGAGGGGGCGCGTATGGCTACACCTTC. Its translation: CASSLAFRGGAYGYTF.

The chain couples TRBV28 to TRBJ2-3; weak D call: TRBD1 (5 bases). This CDR3 region has 17 residues. CDR1 is MDHEN, CDR2 SYDVKM, per germline. Trimming removed 5 bases from V and 5 bases from J, with 23 bases in between. CDR3 DNA: TGTGCCAGCAGTCCCGCTACCGCCGAAGACAGACTAGATACGCAGTATTTT. Residues: CASSPATAEDRLDTQYF. The whole variable domain, filled in from reference TRBV28 and TRBJ2-3, reads DVKVTQSSRYLVKRTGEKVFLECVQDMDHENMFWYRQDPGLGLRLIYFSYDVKMKEKGDIPEGYSVSREKKERFSLILESASTNQTSMYLCASSPATAEDRLDTQYFGPGTRLTVL.

This clonotype came up a few times. V gene TRBV2 combines with J gene TRBJ1-1; TRBD1 is a possible D gene (5 bases). The V end was cut by 6 bases, the J end by 11 bases, with 25 bases between. This CDR3 region has 15 residues. Germline-derived CDR1 and CDR2 are SNHLY and FYNNEI. CDR3 nucleotide sequence: TGTGCCAGCAGCGAAACCGGGACCTACCTGGAGGCGGCTTTCTTT. Translation: CASSETGTYLEAAFF.

The CDR3 sequence: CASSSGLPYQETQYF. The CDR3 nucleotides read TGTGCCAGCAGCTCGGGACTTCCGTACCAAGAGACCCAGTACTTC. The chain recombines TRBV7-9 with TRBJ2-5; D might be TRBD2 (6 bases). Germline V gene lookup returns CDR1 SEHNR and CDR2 FQNEAQ (reference sequence). The V gene lost 4 bases and the J gene lost 0 bases, with 12 bases spanning the gap. The CDR3 runs 15 residues.

The chain recombines TRBV7-2 with TRBJ2-2, with 9 bases matching TRBD1. Germline-derived CDR1 and CDR2 are SGHTA and FQGNSA. The CDR3 runs 16 residues. V lost 5 bases, J lost 4 bases, and 8 bases stayed unmatched. The CDR3 sequence: CASSPDRGVLTGELFF. Here the CDR3 DNA reads TGTGCCAGCAGCCCGGACAGGGGAGTTCTCACCGGGGAGCTGTTTTTT.

This clonotype was detected a few times. The genes are TRBV6-6 and TRBJ1-2, with D uncertain. V lost 5 bases to trimming and J lost 4 bases, with 11 bases between them. Germline V gives CDR1 MNHNY, CDR2 SVGAGI (reference sequence). CDR3 length: 13 residues. The DNA of the CDR3 is TGTGCCAGCAGTGCAGTCTCGGGCTATGGCTACACCTTC. Translated: CASSAVSGYGYTF.